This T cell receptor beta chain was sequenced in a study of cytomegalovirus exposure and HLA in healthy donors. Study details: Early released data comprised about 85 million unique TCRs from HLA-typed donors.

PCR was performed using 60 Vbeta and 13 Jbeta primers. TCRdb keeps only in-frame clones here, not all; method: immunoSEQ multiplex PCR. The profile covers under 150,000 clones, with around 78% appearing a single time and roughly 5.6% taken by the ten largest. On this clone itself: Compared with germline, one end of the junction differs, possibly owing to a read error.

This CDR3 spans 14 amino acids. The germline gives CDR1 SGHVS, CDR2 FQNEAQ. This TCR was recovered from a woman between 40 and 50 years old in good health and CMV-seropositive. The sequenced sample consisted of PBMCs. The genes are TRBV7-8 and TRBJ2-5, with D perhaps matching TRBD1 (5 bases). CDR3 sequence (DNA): TGTGCCAGCAGCTACGTACAGGCCCAAGAGGCCCAGTACTTC. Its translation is CASSYVQAQEAQYF.